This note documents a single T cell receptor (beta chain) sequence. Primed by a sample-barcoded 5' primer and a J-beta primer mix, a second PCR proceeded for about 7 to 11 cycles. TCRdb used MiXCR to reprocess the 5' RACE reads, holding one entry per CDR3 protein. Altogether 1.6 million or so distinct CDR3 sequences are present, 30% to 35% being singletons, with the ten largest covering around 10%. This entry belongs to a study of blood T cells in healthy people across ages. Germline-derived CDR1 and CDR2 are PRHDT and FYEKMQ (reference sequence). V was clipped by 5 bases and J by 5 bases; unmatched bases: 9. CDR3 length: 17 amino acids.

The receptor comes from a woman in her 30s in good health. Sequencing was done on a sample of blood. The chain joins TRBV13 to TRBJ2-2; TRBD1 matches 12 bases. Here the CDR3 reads CASSPGTGGLYTGELFF. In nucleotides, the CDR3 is TGTGCCAGCAGCCCAGGGACAGGGGGCCTATATACCGGGGAGCTGTTTTTT.